This is a list of T cell receptor beta chains from one sample in a study of T cells in Graves' hyperthyroidism and ophthalmopathy. From the multiplex PCR reads, TCRdb called clonotypes with MiXCR, one entry per CDR3 protein. The table shows 450,000 to 600,000 distinct CDR3 sequences, with around 15% occurring only once. Sample: blood. The receptor source for this set is a woman in her thirties or forties with Graves' hyperthyroidism. Each CDR3 is given with its conserved first and last residue. The order of the fields is CDR3 protein, CDR3 DNA, D gene, clone size, V gene, J gene. D genes are given only for firm matches. Rows may omit the clone size; those that give it use once, few, many or a size class.

CDR3aa: CAWRARGTGGSKEQYF; CDR3nt: TGTGCCTGGAGGGCCCGGGGGACAGGAGGGAGTAAGGAGCAGTACTTC; d_gene: TRBD1; abundance: few; v_gene: TRBV30; j_gene: TRBJ2-7
CDR3aa: CSARDLNRGLNEQFF; CDR3nt: TGCAGTGCTAGAGATCTCAATAGGGGACTCAATGAGCAGTTCTTC; d_gene: -; abundance: many; v_gene: TRBV20-1; j_gene: TRBJ2-1
CDR3aa: CASSLGVQGPYEQYF; CDR3nt: TGTGCCAGCAGTTTAGGGGTACAGGGTCCCTACGAGCAGTACTTC; d_gene: -; abundance: many; v_gene: TRBV27; j_gene: TRBJ2-7
CDR3aa: CSARDPLQGRGMNTEAFF; CDR3nt: TGCAGTGCTAGAGATCCCCTCCAGGGTAGGGGCATGAACACTGAAGCTTTCTTT; d_gene: -; abundance: few; v_gene: TRBV20-1; j_gene: TRBJ1-1
CDR3aa: CASGLVYPNEQYF; CDR3nt: TGTGCTAGTGGTTTGGTATATCCTAACGAGCAGTACTTC; d_gene: -; abundance: few; v_gene: TRBV12-5; j_gene: TRBJ2-7
CDR3aa: CAVPASNEQFF; CDR3nt: TGTGCCGTCCCGGCGAGCAATGAGCAGTTCTTC; d_gene: -; abundance: many; v_gene: TRBV28; j_gene: TRBJ2-1
CDR3aa: CASSYANEQFF; CDR3nt: TGTGCCAGCAGTTACGCCAATGAGCAGTTCTTC; d_gene: -; abundance: -; v_gene: TRBV6-5; j_gene: TRBJ2-1
CDR3aa: CSVARGNGEKLFF; CDR3nt: TGCAGCGTTGCCCGGGGGAATGGGGAAAAACTGTTTTTT; d_gene: -; abundance: -; v_gene: TRBV29-1; j_gene: TRBJ1-4
CDR3aa: CASTESAGAPTDTQYF; CDR3nt: TGTGCCAGCACCGAATCCGCGGGAGCCCCCACAGATACGCAGTATTTT; d_gene: TRBD2; abundance: many; v_gene: TRBV28; j_gene: TRBJ2-3
CDR3aa: CSAVGQGIGYGYTF; CDR3nt: TGCAGTGCTGTAGGACAGGGCATCGGCTATGGCTACACCTTC; d_gene: TRBD1; abundance: few; v_gene: TRBV20-1; j_gene: TRBJ1-2
CDR3aa: CASSPWTSGSIVPYEQYF; CDR3nt: TGTGCCAGTAGTCCTTGGACTAGCGGGAGTATTGTACCCTACGAGCAGTACTTC; d_gene: TRBD2; abundance: few; v_gene: TRBV19; j_gene: TRBJ2-7
CDR3aa: CASRVGDGPGQPQHF; CDR3nt: TGTGCCAGCAGAGTAGGGGACGGTCCGGGTCAGCCCCAGCATTTT; d_gene: -; abundance: many; v_gene: TRBV6-5; j_gene: TRBJ1-5
CDR3aa: CASYTPLWAASYEQYF; CDR3nt: TGTGCCAGCTATACCCCCCTATGGGCAGCTTCCTACGAGCAGTACTTC; d_gene: -; abundance: many; v_gene: TRBV2; j_gene: TRBJ2-7
CDR3aa: CASRQTLQGNTQYF; CDR3nt: TGTGCCAGCAGACAAACTTTACAGGGGAATACGCAGTATTTT; d_gene: TRBD1; abundance: many; v_gene: TRBV28; j_gene: TRBJ2-3
CDR3aa: CASSDRLQTSGFYNEQFF; CDR3nt: TGCGCCAGCAGTGACCGCTTGCAGACTAGCGGGTTCTACAATGAGCAGTTCTTC; d_gene: TRBD2; abundance: many; v_gene: TRBV10-2; j_gene: TRBJ2-1
CDR3aa: CSVNRIGSYEQYF; CDR3nt: TGCAGCGTTAACAGGATAGGCTCCTACGAGCAGTACTTC; d_gene: -; abundance: -; v_gene: TRBV29-1; j_gene: TRBJ2-7
CDR3aa: CASSPSPLGSDTQYF; CDR3nt: TGTGCCAGCAGTCCTAGTCCGTTGGGTTCAGATACGCAGTATTTT; d_gene: -; abundance: -; v_gene: TRBV27; j_gene: TRBJ2-3
CDR3aa: CASSAGSGKVYEQYF; CDR3nt: TGTGCCAGCAGTGCTGGTAGCGGGAAAGTCTACGAGCAGTACTTC; d_gene: TRBD2; abundance: many; v_gene: TRBV6-1; j_gene: TRBJ2-7
CDR3aa: CASSYPGAGGYTF; CDR3nt: TGTGCCAGCAGTTACCCGGGGGCAGGTGGCTACACCTTC; d_gene: -; abundance: -; v_gene: TRBV6-5; j_gene: TRBJ1-2
CDR3aa: CASSSPTGAHEQYF; CDR3nt: TGTGCCAGCAGTTCGCCGACAGGGGCCCACGAGCAGTACTTC; d_gene: TRBD1; abundance: many; v_gene: TRBV27; j_gene: TRBJ2-7
CDR3aa: CASSQGDSRGNEQFF; CDR3nt: TGTGCCAGCAGCCAAGGGGACTCAAGGGGGAATGAGCAGTTCTTC; d_gene: -; abundance: -; v_gene: TRBV5-1; j_gene: TRBJ2-1
CDR3aa: CASSFPPGQGENTGELFF; CDR3nt: TGTGCCAGCAGCTTCCCGCCGGGACAGGGGGAGAACACCGGGGAGCTGTTTTTT; d_gene: TRBD1; abundance: -; v_gene: TRBV7-9; j_gene: TRBJ2-2
CDR3aa: CASSFFQESYEQYF; CDR3nt: TGTGCCAGCAGCTTCTTCCAGGAATCCTACGAGCAGTACTTC; d_gene: -; abundance: many; v_gene: TRBV11-2; j_gene: TRBJ2-7
CDR3aa: CASSGHGLAASSEQFF; CDR3nt: TGTGCCAGCAGCGGTCATGGACTAGCCGCGTCCAGTGAGCAGTTCTTC; d_gene: TRBD2; abundance: many; v_gene: TRBV3-1; j_gene: TRBJ2-1
CDR3aa: CSVADGPPNIQYF; CDR3nt: TGCAGCGTTGCGGACGGACCCCCAAACATTCAGTACTTC; d_gene: -; abundance: many; v_gene: TRBV29-1; j_gene: TRBJ2-4
CDR3aa: CASTDPRTRVGTGELFF; CDR3nt: TGTGCCAGCACCGACCCACGGACAAGAGTAGGAACCGGGGAGCTGTTTTTT; d_gene: -; abundance: -; v_gene: TRBV11-3; j_gene: TRBJ2-2
CDR3aa: CATSDRTGNGYTF; CDR3nt: TGTGCCACCAGTGACAGGACAGGGAATGGCTACACCTTC; d_gene: TRBD1; abundance: many; v_gene: TRBV24-1; j_gene: TRBJ1-2
CDR3aa: CASSIGLAFYEQYF; CDR3nt: TGTGCCAGCAGCATAGGACTAGCATTCTACGAGCAGTACTTC; d_gene: TRBD2; abundance: many; v_gene: TRBV5-6; j_gene: TRBJ2-7
CDR3aa: CSAEGQLISNQPQHF; CDR3nt: TGCAGTGCCGAGGGACAGTTAATAAGCAATCAGCCCCAGCATTTT; d_gene: TRBD1; abundance: many; v_gene: TRBV20-1; j_gene: TRBJ1-5
CDR3aa: CASSLTSSSGRAVTGELFF; CDR3nt: TGCGCCAGCAGCCTAACCTCTTCTAGCGGGAGGGCCGTCACCGGGGAGCTGTTTTTT; d_gene: TRBD2; abundance: many; v_gene: TRBV5-1; j_gene: TRBJ2-2
CDR3aa: CAIRIQQTYEQYF; CDR3nt: TGTGCCATCAGGATCCAGCAGACCTACGAGCAGTACTTC; d_gene: -; abundance: -; v_gene: TRBV10-3; j_gene: TRBJ2-7
CDR3aa: CASSQGRGGGTYTEAFF; CDR3nt: TGCGCCAGCAGCCAAGGCCGGGGTGGGGGGACATACACTGAAGCTTTCTTT; d_gene: -; abundance: few; v_gene: TRBV4-1; j_gene: TRBJ1-1
CDR3aa: CASSQDLSEQFF; CDR3nt: TGTGCCAGCAGCCAAGATCTTTCTGAGCAGTTCTTC; d_gene: -; abundance: many; v_gene: TRBV3-1; j_gene: TRBJ2-1
CDR3aa: CASSLLAGELETQYF; CDR3nt: TGTGCCAGCAGCTTACTAGCGGGAGAGTTAGAGACCCAGTACTTC; d_gene: TRBD2; abundance: many; v_gene: TRBV7-9; j_gene: TRBJ2-5
CDR3aa: CASRGGVGQPQHF; CDR3nt: TGTGCCAGCAGGGGGGGAGTGGGTCAGCCCCAGCATTTT; d_gene: -; abundance: many; v_gene: TRBV2; j_gene: TRBJ1-5
CDR3aa: CAWSLGVLISEKLFF; CDR3nt: TGTGCCTGGAGCCTAGGGGTCCTTATCAGTGAAAAACTGTTTTTT; d_gene: -; abundance: many; v_gene: TRBV30; j_gene: TRBJ1-4
CDR3aa: CASSESGLWQPQHF; CDR3nt: TGTGCCAGCAGTGAATCGGGTTTATGGCAGCCCCAGCATTTT; d_gene: -; abundance: few; v_gene: TRBV6-1; j_gene: TRBJ1-5
CDR3aa: CASSTQGDNQPQHF; CDR3nt: TGTGCCAGTAGTACTCAGGGGGACAATCAGCCCCAGCATTTT; d_gene: TRBD1; abundance: -; v_gene: TRBV19; j_gene: TRBJ1-5
CDR3aa: CSAQSGAYEQCF; CDR3nt: TGCAGTGCTCAGAGCGGGGCCTACGAGCAGTGCTTC; d_gene: TRBD2; abundance: -; v_gene: TRBV20-1; j_gene: TRBJ2-7
CDR3aa: CAWIPGYARGYTF; CDR3nt: TGTGCCTGGATCCCGGGGTACGCTCGGGGCTACACCTTC; d_gene: -; abundance: -; v_gene: TRBV30; j_gene: TRBJ1-2
CDR3aa: CAISESGGPEETQYF; CDR3nt: TGTGCCATCAGTGAGTCGGGTGGGCCCGAGGAGACCCAGTACTTC; d_gene: -; abundance: many; v_gene: TRBV10-3; j_gene: TRBJ2-5
CDR3aa: CSATSGAYNEQFF; CDR3nt: TGCAGTGCCACGAGCGGAGCCTACAATGAGCAGTTCTTC; d_gene: -; abundance: many; v_gene: TRBV20-1; j_gene: TRBJ2-1
CDR3aa: CASSRSASSYEQYF; CDR3nt: TGCGCCAGCAGTCGGAGCGCCAGCTCCTACGAGCAGTACTTC; d_gene: -; abundance: many; v_gene: TRBV5-1; j_gene: TRBJ2-7
CDR3aa: CASSMVGVGEKLFF; CDR3nt: TGTGCCAGCAGTATGGTCGGGGTTGGTGAAAAACTGTTTTTT; d_gene: -; abundance: -; v_gene: TRBV12-3/TRBV12-4; j_gene: TRBJ1-4
CDR3aa: CASSSRQGAFETQYF; CDR3nt: TGTGCCAGCAGTTCCCGACAGGGGGCCTTCGAGACCCAGTACTTC; d_gene: TRBD1; abundance: -; v_gene: TRBV28; j_gene: TRBJ2-5
CDR3aa: CASSLETSGRYEQYF; CDR3nt: TGTGCCAGCAGCTTGGAGACTAGCGGGAGGTACGAGCAGTACTTC; d_gene: TRBD2; abundance: many; v_gene: TRBV5-6; j_gene: TRBJ2-7
CDR3aa: CSVEQTNTEAFF; CDR3nt: TGCAGCGTTGAACAGACCAACACTGAAGCTTTCTTT; d_gene: -; abundance: few; v_gene: TRBV29-1; j_gene: TRBJ1-1
CDR3aa: CASSLGRREETQYF; CDR3nt: TGTGCCAGCAGCTTAGGCCGCAGGGAGGAGACCCAGTACTTC; d_gene: -; abundance: -; v_gene: TRBV7-8; j_gene: TRBJ2-5
CDR3aa: CASSEIPSGIVNEQYF; CDR3nt: TGCGCCAGCAGTGAAATTCCTAGCGGGATCGTCAACGAGCAGTACTTC; d_gene: TRBD2; abundance: once; v_gene: TRBV10-1; j_gene: TRBJ2-7
CDR3aa: CASSYGTSGSDEQFF; CDR3nt: TGCGCCAGCAGCTACGGGACTAGCGGGAGTGATGAGCAGTTCTTC; d_gene: TRBD2; abundance: many; v_gene: TRBV5-1; j_gene: TRBJ2-1
CDR3aa: CASSTGTGTYGYTF; CDR3nt: TGTGCCAGCAGTACCGGGACAGGGACCTATGGCTACACCTTC; d_gene: TRBD1; abundance: -; v_gene: TRBV12-3/TRBV12-4; j_gene: TRBJ1-2
CDR3aa: CASSLSSGLRGEQFF; CDR3nt: TGTGCCAGCAGCTTGAGTAGCGGGCTTCGGGGTGAGCAGTTCTTC; d_gene: TRBD2; abundance: many; v_gene: TRBV5-5; j_gene: TRBJ2-1
CDR3aa: CASSVRGLAGEYEQYF; CDR3nt: TGTGCCAGCAGCGTAAGGGGACTAGCGGGAGAATACGAGCAGTACTTC; d_gene: TRBD2; abundance: few; v_gene: TRBV9; j_gene: TRBJ2-7
CDR3aa: CASSRGLAGEIETQYF; CDR3nt: TGTGCCAGCAGCAGGGGACTAGCGGGAGAGATAGAGACCCAGTACTTC; d_gene: TRBD2; abundance: many; v_gene: TRBV2; j_gene: TRBJ2-5
CDR3aa: CASSPGTGGIAKNIQYF; CDR3nt: TGTGCCAGCAGTCCCGGGACAGGGGGAATAGCCAAAAACATTCAGTACTTC; d_gene: TRBD1; abundance: many; v_gene: TRBV28; j_gene: TRBJ2-4